This T cell receptor beta chain comes out of a study of naive and memory T cell subsets. Two oligonucleotides, mixed equimolar, formed the beta constant-region primer covering TRBC1 and TRBC2. Four rounds of PCR amplified the ligated cDNA using nested alpha and beta constant-region primers plus SP2. TCRdb re-called the UMI-ligation and nested PCR reads through MiXCR, storing one row per CDR3 protein. The data hold over 110,000 distinct CDR3 sequences, with 15% to 20% observed a single time. The germline V gene has CDR1 SNHLY and CDR2 FYNNEI. After removal of 11 bases from V and 1 base from J, the junction contained 16 bases not matched to a gene. The CDR3 consists of 17 residues. Regarding this clonotype: Its antigen is currently unknown.

Study-wide results and limits: Possibly reflecting memory cells re-expressing CD45RA, a few larger clonotypes occurred in naive repertoires, especially CD8.

The V gene is TRBV2, the J gene TRBJ2-3; 9 bases agree with TRBD2. The specimen was naive CD8+ T cells from blood. The TCR comes from a human donor in good health. CDR3 residues: CAPSFGREGPRTDTQYF. The CDR3 DNA sequence: TGTGCCCCAAGTTTCGGGCGGGAGGGCCCTCGCACAGATACGCAGTATTTT.